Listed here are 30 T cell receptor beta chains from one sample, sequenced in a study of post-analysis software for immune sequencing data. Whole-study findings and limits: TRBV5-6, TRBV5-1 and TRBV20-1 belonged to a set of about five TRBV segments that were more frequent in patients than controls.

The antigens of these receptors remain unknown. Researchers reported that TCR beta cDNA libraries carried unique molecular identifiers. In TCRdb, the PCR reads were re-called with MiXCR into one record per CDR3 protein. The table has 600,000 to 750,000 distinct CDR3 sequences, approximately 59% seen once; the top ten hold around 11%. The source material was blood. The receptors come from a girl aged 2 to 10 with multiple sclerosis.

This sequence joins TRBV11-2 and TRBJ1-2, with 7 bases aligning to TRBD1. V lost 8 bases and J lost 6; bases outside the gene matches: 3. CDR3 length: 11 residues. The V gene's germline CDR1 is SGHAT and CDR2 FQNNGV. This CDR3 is CASDRVHGYTF. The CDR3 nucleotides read TGTGCCAGCGACAGGGTCCATGGCTACACCTTC.

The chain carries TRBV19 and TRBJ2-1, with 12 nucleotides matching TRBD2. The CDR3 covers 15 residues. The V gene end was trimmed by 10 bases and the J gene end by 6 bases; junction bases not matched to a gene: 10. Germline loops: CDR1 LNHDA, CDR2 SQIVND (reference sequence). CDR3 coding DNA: TGTGCCACCTTTCTAGCGGGAGGGGTGCGCAATGAGCAGTTCTTC. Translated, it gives CATFLAGGVRNEQFF.

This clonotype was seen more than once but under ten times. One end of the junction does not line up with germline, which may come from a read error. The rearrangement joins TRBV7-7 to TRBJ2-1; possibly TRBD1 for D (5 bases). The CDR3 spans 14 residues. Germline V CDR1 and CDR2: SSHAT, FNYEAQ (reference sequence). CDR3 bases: TGTGCTAGCAGCTTACTTTTGGGGCTGCATGAGCAGTTCTTC. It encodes CASSLLLGLHEQFF.

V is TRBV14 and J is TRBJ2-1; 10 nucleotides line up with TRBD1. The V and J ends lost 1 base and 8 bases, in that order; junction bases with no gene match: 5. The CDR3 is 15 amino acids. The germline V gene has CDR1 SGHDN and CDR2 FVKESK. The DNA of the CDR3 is TGTGCCAGCAGCCAAGCAGGGACAGGGGTCCATGAGCAGTTCTTC. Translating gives CASSQAGTGVHEQFF.

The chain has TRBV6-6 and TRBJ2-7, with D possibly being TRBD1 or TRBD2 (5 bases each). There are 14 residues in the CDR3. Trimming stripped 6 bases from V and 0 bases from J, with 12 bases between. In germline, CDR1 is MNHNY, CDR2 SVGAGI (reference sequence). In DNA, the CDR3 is TGTGCCAGCAGCTGGGACGGAACCTCCTACGAGCAGTACTTC. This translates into CASSWDGTSYEQYF.

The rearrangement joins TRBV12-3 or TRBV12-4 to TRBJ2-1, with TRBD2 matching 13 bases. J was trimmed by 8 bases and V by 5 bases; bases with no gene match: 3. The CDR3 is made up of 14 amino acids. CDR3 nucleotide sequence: TGTGCCAGCAGTGGACTAGCGGGAGTCTATGAGCAGTTCTTC. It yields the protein CASSGLAGVYEQFF.

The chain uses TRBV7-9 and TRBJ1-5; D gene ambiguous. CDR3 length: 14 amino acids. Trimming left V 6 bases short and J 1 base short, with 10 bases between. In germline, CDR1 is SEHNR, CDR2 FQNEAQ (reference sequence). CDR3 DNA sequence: TGTGCCAGCAGTATCACGGGGAGCAATCAGCCCCAGCATTTT. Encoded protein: CASSITGSNQPQHF.

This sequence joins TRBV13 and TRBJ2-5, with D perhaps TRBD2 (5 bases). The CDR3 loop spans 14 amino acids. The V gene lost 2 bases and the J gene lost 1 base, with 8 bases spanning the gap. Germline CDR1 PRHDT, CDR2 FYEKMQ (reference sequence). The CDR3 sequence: CASSLKDSQETQYF. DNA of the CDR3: TGTGCCAGCAGCTTAAAGGACTCCCAAGAGACCCAGTACTTC.

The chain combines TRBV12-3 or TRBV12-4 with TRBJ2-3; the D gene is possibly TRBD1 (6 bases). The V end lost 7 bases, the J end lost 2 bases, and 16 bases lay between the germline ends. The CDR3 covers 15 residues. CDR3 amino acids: CASISRTDITDTQYF. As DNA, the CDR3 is TGTGCCAGCATTTCCCGGACAGATATCACAGATACGCAGTATTTT.

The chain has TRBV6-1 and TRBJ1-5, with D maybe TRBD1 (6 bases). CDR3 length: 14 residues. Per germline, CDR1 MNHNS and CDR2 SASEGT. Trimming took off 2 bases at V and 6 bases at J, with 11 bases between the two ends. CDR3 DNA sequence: TGTGCCAGCAGTGAAAGGCCAGGGGCTCAGCCCCAGCATTTT. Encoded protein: CASSERPGAQPQHF.

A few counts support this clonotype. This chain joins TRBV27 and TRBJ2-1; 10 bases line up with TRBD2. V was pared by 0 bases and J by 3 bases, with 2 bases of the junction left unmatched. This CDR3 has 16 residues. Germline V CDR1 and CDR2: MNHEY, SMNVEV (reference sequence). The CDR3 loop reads CASSLSVAGGYNEQFF. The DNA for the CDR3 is TGTGCCAGCAGTTTATCCGTAGCGGGGGGCTACAATGAGCAGTTCTTC.

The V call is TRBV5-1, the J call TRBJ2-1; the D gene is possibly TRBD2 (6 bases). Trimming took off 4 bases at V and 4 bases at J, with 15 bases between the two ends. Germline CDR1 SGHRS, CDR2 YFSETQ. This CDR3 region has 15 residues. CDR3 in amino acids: CASSPGLTRYNEQFF. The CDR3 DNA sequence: TGCGCCAGCAGCCCGGGACTGACAAGGTACAATGAGCAGTTCTTC.

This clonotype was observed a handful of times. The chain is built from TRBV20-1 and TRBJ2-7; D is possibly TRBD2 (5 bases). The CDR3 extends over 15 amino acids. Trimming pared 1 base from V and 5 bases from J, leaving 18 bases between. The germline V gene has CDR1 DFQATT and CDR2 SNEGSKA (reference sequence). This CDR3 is CSARALERSNNEQYF. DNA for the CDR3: TGCAGTGCTAGAGCCCTCGAGCGGAGCAATAACGAGCAGTACTTC.

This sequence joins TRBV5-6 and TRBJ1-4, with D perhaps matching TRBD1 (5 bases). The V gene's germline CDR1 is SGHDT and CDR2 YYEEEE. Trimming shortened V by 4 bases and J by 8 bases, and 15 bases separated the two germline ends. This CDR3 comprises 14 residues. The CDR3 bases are TGTGCCAGCAGCCACGGACAAGCCCGGGAAAAACTGTTTTTT. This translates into CASSHGQAREKLFF.

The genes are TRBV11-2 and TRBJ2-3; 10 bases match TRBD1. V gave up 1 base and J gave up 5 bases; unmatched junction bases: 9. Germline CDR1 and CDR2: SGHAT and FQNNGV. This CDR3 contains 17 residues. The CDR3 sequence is CASSLAPGTGVGDTQYF. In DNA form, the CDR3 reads TGTGCCAGCAGCTTAGCCCCCGGGACAGGGGTGGGAGATACGCAGTATTTT.

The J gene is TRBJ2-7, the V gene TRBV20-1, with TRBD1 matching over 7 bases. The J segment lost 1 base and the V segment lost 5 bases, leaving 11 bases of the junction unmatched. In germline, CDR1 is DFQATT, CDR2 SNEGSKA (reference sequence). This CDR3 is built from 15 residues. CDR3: CSAFNRDRVSYEQYF. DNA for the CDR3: TGCAGTGCTTTTAACCGGGACAGAGTATCCTACGAGCAGTACTTC.

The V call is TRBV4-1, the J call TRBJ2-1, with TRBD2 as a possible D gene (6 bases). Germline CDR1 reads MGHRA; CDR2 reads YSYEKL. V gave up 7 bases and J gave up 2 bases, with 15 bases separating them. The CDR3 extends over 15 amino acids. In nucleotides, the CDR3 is TGCGCCAGCAACGGTGCGGGAAACACCTACAATGAGCAGTTCTTC. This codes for CASNGAGNTYNEQFF.

CDR3 in DNA: TGTGCCACCAGCAGAGCTTCGGGACAGTACAATGAGCAGTTCTTC. Translated: CATSRASGQYNEQFF. The genes are TRBV15 and TRBJ2-1; the match to TRBD1 covers 7 bases. CDR1 and CDR2 from the germline V gene are LNHNV and YYDKDF (reference sequence). V shed 1 base, J shed 4 bases, and the junction held 4 bases outside the gene matches. CDR3 length: 15 residues.

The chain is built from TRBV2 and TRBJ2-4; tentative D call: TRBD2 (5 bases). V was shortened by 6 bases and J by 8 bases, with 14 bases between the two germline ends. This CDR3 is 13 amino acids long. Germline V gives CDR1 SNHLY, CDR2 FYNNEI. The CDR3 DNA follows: TGTGCCAGCAGGTGGTTGCAGGAGGACATTCAGTACTTC. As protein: CASRWLQEDIQYF.

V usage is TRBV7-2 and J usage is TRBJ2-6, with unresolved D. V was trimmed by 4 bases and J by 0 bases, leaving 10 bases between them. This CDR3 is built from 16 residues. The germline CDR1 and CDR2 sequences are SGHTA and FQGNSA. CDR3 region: CASSWEGFSGANVLTF. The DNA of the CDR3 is TGTGCCAGCAGCTGGGAAGGATTCTCTGGGGCCAACGTCCTGACTTTC.

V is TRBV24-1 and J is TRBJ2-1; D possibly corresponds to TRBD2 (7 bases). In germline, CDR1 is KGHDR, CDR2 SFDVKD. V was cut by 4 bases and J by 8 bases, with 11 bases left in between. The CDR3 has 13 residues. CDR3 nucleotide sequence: TGTGCCACCAGTGACCGGGGGGCCTATGAGCAGTTCTTC. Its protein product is CATSDRGAYEQFF.

The CDR3 nucleotides read TGCGCCAGCAGCCAAGTGGGGGACAGGGCAGTCAAGTATTTT. Its protein is CASSQVGDRAVKYF. The chain recombines TRBV4-1 with TRBJ2-3, with 9 bases lining up with TRBD1. The ends lost 1 base at V and 13 bases at J; junction bases unmatched: 9. CDR1 is MGHRA, CDR2 YSYEKL, per germline. This CDR3 has 14 residues.

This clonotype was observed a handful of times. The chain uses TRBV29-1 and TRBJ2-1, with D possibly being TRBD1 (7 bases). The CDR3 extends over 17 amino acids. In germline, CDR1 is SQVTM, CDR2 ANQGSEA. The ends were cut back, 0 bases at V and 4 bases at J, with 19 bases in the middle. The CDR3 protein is CSVEDGGRDSPYNEQFF. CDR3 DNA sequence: TGCAGCGTTGAAGATGGTGGGCGGGACAGCCCGTACAATGAGCAGTTCTTC.

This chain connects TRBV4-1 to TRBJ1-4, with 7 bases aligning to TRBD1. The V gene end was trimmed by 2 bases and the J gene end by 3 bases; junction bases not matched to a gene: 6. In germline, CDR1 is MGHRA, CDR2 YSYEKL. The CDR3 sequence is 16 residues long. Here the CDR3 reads CASSQFRGGANEKLFF. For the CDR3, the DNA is TGCGCCAGCAGCCAATTCAGGGGGGGAGCTAATGAAAAACTGTTTTTT.

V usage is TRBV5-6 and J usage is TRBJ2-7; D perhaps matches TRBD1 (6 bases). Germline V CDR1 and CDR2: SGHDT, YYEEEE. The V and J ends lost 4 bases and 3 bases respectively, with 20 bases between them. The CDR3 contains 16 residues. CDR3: CASSTLPQGRRYEQYF. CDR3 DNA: TGTGCCAGCAGCACCCTACCACAGGGCAGACGCTACGAGCAGTACTTC.

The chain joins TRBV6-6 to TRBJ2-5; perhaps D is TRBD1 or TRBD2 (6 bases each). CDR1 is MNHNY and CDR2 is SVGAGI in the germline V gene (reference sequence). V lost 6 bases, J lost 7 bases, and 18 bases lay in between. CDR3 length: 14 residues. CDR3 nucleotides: TGTGCCAGCAGCCCCGTGACGGAGGGGGGGACCCAGTACTTC. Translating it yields CASSPVTEGGTQYF.

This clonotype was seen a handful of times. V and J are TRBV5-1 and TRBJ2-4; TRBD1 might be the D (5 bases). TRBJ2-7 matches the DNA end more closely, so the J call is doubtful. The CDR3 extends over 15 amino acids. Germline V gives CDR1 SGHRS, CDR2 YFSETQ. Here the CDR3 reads CASSFHGQGNDEQYF. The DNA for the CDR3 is TGCGCCAGCAGCTTCCACGGGCAGGGTAATGACGAGCAGTACTTC.

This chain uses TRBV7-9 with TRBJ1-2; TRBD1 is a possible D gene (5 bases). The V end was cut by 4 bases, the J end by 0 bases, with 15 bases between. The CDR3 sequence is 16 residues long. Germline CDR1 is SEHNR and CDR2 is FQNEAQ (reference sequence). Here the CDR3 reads CASSSLRAETNYGYTF. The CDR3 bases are TGTGCCAGCAGCTCCCTCAGGGCCGAGACTAACTATGGCTACACCTTC. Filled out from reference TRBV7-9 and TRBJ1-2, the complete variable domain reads DTGVSQNPRHKITKRGQNVTFRCDPISEHNRLYWYRQTLGQGPEFLTYFQNEAQLEKSRLLSDRFSAERPKGSFSTLEIQRTEQGDSAMYLCASSSLRAETNYGYTFGSGTRLTVV.

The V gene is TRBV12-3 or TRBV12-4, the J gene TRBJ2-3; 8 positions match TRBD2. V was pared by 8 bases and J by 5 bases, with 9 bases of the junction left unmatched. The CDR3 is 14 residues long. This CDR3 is CASSSDGRGDTQYF. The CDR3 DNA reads TGTGCCAGCTCCAGCGACGGGAGGGGAGATACGCAGTATTTT.

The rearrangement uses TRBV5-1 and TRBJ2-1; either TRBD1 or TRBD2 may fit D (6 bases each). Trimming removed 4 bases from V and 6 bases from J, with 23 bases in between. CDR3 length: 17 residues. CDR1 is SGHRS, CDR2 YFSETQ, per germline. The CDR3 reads CASSQGGGGVRGNEQFF. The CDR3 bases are TGCGCCAGCAGCCAAGGTGGGGGAGGAGTCAGGGGCAATGAGCAGTTCTTC.